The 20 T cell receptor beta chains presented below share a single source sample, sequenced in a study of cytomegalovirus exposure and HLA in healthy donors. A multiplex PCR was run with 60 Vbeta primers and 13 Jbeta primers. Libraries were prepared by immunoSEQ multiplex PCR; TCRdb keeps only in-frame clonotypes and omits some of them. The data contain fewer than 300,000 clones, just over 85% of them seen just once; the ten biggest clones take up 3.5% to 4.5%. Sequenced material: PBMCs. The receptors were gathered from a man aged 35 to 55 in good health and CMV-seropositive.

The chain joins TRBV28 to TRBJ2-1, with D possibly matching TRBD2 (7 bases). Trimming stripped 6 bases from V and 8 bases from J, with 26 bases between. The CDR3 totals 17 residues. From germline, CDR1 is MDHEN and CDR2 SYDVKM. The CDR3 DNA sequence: TGTGCCAGCAGGTCGGGTTTTTGGGGAGGGGGGTTATATGAGCAGTTCTTC. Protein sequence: CASRSGFWGGGLYEQFF.

This CDR3 reads CAISERQSSYNEQFF. Written as DNA, the CDR3 is TGTGCCATCAGTGAAAGACAGTCCTCTTACAATGAGCAGTTCTTC. The chain uses TRBV10-3 and TRBJ2-1, with D perhaps matching TRBD1 (5 bases). Trimming took 3 bases from V and 4 from J, leaving 13 bases between them. CDR3 size: 15 residues. The germline V gene has CDR1 ENHRY and CDR2 SYGVKD.

CDR3 DNA: TGTGCCAGTAGGGGGCTCGATGAGCAGTTCTTC. Amino acids: CASRGLDEQFF. V is TRBV19 and J is TRBJ2-1; possibly TRBD1 for D (5 bases). This CDR3 contains 11 residues. V was pared by 6 bases and J by 8 bases, with 8 bases between. The germline V gene encodes CDR1 LNHDA and CDR2 SQIVND (reference sequence). The variable domain in full, completed from reference TRBV19 and TRBJ2-1, reads DGGITQSPKYLFRKEGQNVTLSCEQNLNHDAMYWYRQDPGQGLRLIYYSQIVNDFQKGDIAEGYSVSREKKESFPLTVTSAQKNPTAFYLCASRGLDEQFFGPGTRLTVL.

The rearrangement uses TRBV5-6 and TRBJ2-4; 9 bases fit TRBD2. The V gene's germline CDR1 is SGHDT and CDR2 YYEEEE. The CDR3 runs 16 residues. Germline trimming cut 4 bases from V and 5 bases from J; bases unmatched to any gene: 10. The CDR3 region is CASSATSGRGENIQYF. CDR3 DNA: TGTGCCAGCAGCGCAACTAGCGGGCGGGGGGAAAACATTCAGTACTTC.

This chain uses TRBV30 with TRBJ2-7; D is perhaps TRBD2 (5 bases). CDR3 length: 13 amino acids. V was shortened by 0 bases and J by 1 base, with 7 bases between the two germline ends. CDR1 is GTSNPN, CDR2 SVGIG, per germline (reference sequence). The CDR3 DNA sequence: TGTGCCTGGAGTGTATCGGGATCCTACGAGCAGTACTTC. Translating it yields CAWSVSGSYEQYF.

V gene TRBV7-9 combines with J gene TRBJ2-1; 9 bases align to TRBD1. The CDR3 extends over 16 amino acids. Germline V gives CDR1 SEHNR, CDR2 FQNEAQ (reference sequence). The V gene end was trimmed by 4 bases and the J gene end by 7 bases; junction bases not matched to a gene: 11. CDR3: CASSWKPGTGWNEQFF. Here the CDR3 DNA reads TGTGCCAGCAGCTGGAAGCCCGGGACAGGGTGGAATGAGCAGTTCTTC.

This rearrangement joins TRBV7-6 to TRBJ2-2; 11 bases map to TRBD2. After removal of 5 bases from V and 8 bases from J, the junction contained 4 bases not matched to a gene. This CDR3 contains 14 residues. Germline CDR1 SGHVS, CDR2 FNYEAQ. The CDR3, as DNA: TGTGCCAGCAGCCAGACTAGCGGGACTGGGGAGCTGTTTTTT. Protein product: CASSQTSGTGELFF.

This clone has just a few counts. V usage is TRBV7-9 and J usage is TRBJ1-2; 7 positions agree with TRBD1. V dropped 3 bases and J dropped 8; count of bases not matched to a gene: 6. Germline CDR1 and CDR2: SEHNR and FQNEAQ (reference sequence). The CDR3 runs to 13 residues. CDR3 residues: CASSFGGGGGYTF. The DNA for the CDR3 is TGTGCCAGCAGCTTTGGAGGGGGCGGAGGCTACACCTTC.

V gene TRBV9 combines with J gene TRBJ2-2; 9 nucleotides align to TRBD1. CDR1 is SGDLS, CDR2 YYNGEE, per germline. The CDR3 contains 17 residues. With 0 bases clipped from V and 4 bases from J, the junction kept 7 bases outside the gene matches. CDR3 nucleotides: TGTGCCAGCAGCGTAGGGGGGGGACAGGGAGGCACCGGGGAGCTGTTTTTT. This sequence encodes CASSVGGGQGGTGELFF.

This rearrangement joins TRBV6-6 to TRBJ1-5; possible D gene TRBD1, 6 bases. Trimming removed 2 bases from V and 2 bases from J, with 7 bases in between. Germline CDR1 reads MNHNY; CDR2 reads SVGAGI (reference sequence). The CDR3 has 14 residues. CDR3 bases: TGTGCCAGCAGTTACGAGGGGGGCAATCAGCCCCAGCATTTT. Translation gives CASSYEGGNQPQHF.

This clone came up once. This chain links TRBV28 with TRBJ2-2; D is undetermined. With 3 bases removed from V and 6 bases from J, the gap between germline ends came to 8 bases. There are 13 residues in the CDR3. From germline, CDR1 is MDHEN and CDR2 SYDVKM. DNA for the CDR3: TGTGCCAGCAGTTTGCAAGAGCCCGGGGAGCTGTTTTTT. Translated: CASSLQEPGELFF.

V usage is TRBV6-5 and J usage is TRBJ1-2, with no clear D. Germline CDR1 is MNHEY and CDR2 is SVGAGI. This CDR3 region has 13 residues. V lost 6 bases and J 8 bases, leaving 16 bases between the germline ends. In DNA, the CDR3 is TGTGCCAGCAGGACGGGATACCCCTTGGGCTACACCTTC. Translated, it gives CASRTGYPLGYTF.

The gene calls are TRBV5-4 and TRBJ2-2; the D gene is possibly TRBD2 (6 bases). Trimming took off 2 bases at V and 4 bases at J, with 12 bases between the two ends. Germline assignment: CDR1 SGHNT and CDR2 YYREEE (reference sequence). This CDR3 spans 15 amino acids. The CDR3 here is CASSFGGTPTGELFF. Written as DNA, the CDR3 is TGTGCCAGCAGCTTTGGGGGGACCCCCACCGGGGAGCTGTTTTTT.

The CDR3 DNA sequence: TGTGCTAGTGGTTTGAAAGGGACAATCAGCTCTGGAAACACCATATATTTT. As protein: CASGLKGTISSGNTIYF. V and J are TRBV12-5 and TRBJ1-3; D is possibly TRBD1 (6 bases). The V end was cut by 2 bases, the J end by 0 bases, with 14 bases between. The CDR3 covers 17 residues. Per the germline V gene, CDR1 is LGHNT and CDR2 is FRNRAP.

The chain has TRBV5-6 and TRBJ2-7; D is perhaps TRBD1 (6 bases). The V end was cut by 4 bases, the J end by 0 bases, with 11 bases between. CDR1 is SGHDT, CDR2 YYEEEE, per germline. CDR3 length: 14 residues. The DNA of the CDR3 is TGTGCCAGCAGCGCCGGGACAAGCTCCTACGAGCAGTACTTC. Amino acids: CASSAGTSSYEQYF.

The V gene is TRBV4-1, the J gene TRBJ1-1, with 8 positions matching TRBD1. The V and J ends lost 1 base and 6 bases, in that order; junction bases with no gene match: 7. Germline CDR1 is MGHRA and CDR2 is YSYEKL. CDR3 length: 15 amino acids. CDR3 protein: CASSQVSQGGAEAFF. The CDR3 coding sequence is TGCGCCAGCAGCCAAGTTTCACAGGGGGGGGCTGAAGCTTTCTTT.

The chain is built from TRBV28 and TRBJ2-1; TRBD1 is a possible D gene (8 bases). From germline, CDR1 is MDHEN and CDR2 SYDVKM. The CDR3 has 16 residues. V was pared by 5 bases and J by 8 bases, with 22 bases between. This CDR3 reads CASSGGDRISADEQFF. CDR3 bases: TGTGCCAGCAGTGGGGGGGACAGGATTAGCGCTGATGAGCAGTTCTTC. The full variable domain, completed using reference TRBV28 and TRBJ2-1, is DVKVTQSSRYLVKRTGEKVFLECVQDMDHENMFWYRQDPGLGLRLIYFSYDVKMKEKGDIPEGYSVSREKKERFSLILESASTNQTSMYLCASSGGDRISADEQFFGPGTRLTVL.

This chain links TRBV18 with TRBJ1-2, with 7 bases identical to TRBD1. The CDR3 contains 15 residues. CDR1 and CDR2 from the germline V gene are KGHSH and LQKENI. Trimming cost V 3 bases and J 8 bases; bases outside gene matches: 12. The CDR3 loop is CASSPVQGPGDGYTF. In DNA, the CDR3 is TGTGCCAGCTCACCCGTACAGGGGCCTGGGGACGGCTACACCTTC.

Here the CDR3 DNA reads TGTGCCAGCAGCCCACTGGCAGGGATGGTTTCTGAAGCTTTCTTT. Its protein product is CASSPLAGMVSEAFF. V usage is TRBV11-2 and J usage is TRBJ1-1; a possible D gene is TRBD1 (5 bases). From germline, CDR1 is SGHAT and CDR2 FQNNGV. The length of the CDR3 is 15 residues. The V end was cut by 5 bases, the J end by 6 bases, with 19 bases between.

CDR3 sequence reads: CASSLNSGRGDEQYF. The CDR3 bases are TGTGCCAGCAGCCTAAATTCCGGGAGAGGCGACGAGCAGTACTTC. V and J are TRBV7-8 and TRBJ2-7, with D possibly TRBD2 on 6 matching bases. Trimming took off 5 bases at V and 5 bases at J, with 19 bases between the two ends. Looked up from germline, CDR1 is SGHVS and CDR2 is FQNEAQ. The CDR3 runs to 15 residues.